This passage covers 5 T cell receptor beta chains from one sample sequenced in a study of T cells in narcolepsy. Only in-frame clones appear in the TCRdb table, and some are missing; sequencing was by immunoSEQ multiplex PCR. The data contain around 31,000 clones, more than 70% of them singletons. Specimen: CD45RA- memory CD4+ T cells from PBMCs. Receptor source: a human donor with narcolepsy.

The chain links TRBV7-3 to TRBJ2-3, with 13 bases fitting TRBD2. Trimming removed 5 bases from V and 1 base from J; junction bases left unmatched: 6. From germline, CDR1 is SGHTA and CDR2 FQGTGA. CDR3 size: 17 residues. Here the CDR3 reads CASSATSGGAGTDTQYF. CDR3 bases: TGTGCCAGCAGCGCCACTAGCGGGGGGGCCGGCACAGATACGCAGTATTTT.

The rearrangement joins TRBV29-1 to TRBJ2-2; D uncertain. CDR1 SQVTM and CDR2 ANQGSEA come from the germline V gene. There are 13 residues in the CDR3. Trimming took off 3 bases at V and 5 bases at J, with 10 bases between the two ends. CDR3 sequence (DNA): TGCAGCGTTGAGGGCAAGCCTACCGGGGAGCTGTTTTTT. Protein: CSVEGKPTGELFF.

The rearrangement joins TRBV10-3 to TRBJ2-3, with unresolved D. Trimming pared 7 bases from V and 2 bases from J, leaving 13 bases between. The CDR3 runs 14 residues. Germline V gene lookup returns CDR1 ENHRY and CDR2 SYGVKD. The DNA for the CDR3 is TGTGCCATCAAATTAGACACCCACACAGATACGCAGTATTTT. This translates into CAIKLDTHTDTQYF.

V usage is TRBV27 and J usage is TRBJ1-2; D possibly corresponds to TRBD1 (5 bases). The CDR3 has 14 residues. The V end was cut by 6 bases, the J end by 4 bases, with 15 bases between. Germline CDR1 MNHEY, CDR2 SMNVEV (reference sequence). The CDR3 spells CASRPAGGSYGYTF. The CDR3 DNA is TGTGCCAGCAGACCGGCGGGGGGGTCCTATGGCTACACCTTC.

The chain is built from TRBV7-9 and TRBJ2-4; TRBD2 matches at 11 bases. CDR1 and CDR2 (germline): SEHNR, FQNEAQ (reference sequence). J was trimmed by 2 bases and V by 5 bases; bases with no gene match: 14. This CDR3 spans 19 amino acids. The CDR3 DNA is TGTGCCAGCAGCCATAGCGGGGGGGCCTCAATTATCACCAAAAACATTCAGTACTTC. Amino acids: CASSHSGGASIITKNIQYF.